This record concerns one T cell receptor beta chain sequence. The antigen is unknown. This specimen belongs to a study of T cells in localized non-small cell lung cancer. Whole-study results and caveats: It was uninvolved adjacent lung that showed the highest T cell clonality, exceeding tumor. The study linked higher blood T cell density to longer overall survival. Of the top 100 tumor clones, median around 60 were in adjacent lung, over 25 among its top 100.

Sequencing was performed with immunoSEQ multiplex PCR; in TCRdb, only in-frame clones are kept and a portion is missing. This table has around 100,000 clones, roughly 87% appearing once. Deletions cut 5 bases from V and 3 bases from J, with 14 bases between. The germline V gene has CDR1 SGHAT and CDR2 FQNNGV. This CDR3 region has 15 residues. This clonotype originated in a man aged 35-69 years with stage I squamous cell lung carcinoma. The specimen was peripheral blood, collected before any cancer treatment. The chain uses TRBV11-2 and TRBJ1-5, with D possibly TRBD1 on 6 matching bases. The CDR3 loop reads CASSRGGQYNQPQHF. The CDR3, as DNA: TGTGCCAGCAGCCGGGGGGGGCAATACAATCAGCCCCAGCATTTT.